The 30 T cell receptor beta chains reported below all come from one sample, sequenced in a study of blood T cells in healthy people across ages. It was with a sample-barcoded 5' primer and a J-beta primer mix that a second PCR of roughly 7 to 12 cycles was run. TCRdb analysed the 5' RACE reads with MiXCR anew, one entry per CDR3 protein. The sample holds about 640,000 distinct CDR3 sequences, less than 45% seen once. Specimen: blood. These receptors were collected from a man at least 80 years old in good health.

The chain employs TRBV27 and TRBJ1-4, with D hard to call. CDR1 is MNHEY, CDR2 SMNVEV, per germline (reference sequence). CDR3 length equals 14 residues. Trimming left V 5 bases short and J 7 bases short, with 14 bases between. This chain's CDR3 is CASSPSDRAEKLFF. DNA of the CDR3: TGTGCCAGCAGTCCCAGTGACCGAGCTGAAAAACTGTTTTTT.

The chain employs TRBV4-3 and TRBJ2-5; the D gene is possibly TRBD2 (5 bases). Germline lookup yields CDR1 LGHNA and CDR2 YSLEER. Trimming removed 0 bases from V and 5 bases from J, with 13 bases in between. CDR3 length: 15 residues. CDR3 residues: CASSQDSGRGETQYF. In DNA, the CDR3 is TGCGCCAGCAGCCAAGATTCCGGTAGAGGGGAGACCCAGTACTTC.

This sequence joins TRBV27 and TRBJ2-1, with 11 bases matching TRBD1. The V segment lost 9 bases and the J segment 7 bases; nucleotides outside the gene matches: 8. The CDR3 spans 14 residues. The germline V gene encodes CDR1 MNHEY and CDR2 SMNVEV (reference sequence). CDR3 region: CASWTGTGGNEQFF. CDR3 DNA: TGTGCCAGTTGGACCGGGACAGGGGGAAATGAGCAGTTCTTC.

This clonotype was observed a few times. The V and J genes are TRBV29-1 and TRBJ1-1; D is possibly TRBD1 (5 bases). The CDR3 spans 12 residues. CDR1 is SQVTM and CDR2 is ANQGSEA in the germline V gene. V lost 1 base to trimming and J lost 8 bases, with 11 bases between them. CDR3 nucleotide sequence: TGCAGCGTTGAAGCTGGGACTGAAGAAGCTTTCTTT. It specifies CSVEAGTEEAFF.

This clonotype has at least ten counts. The chain uses TRBV20-1 and TRBJ2-5; 12 bases align to TRBD2. V shed 2 bases, J shed 11 bases, and the junction held 12 bases outside the gene matches. This CDR3 contains 15 residues. The germline V gene has CDR1 DFQATT and CDR2 SNEGSKA (reference sequence). This chain's CDR3 is CSARPTSGGYNEQYF. The CDR3 bases are TGCAGTGCTAGACCTACTAGCGGGGGGTACAATGAGCAGTACTTC.

This clonotype was counted many times. The genes are TRBV4-2 and TRBJ2-2, with 12 bases that match TRBD2. The ends lost 1 base at V and 8 bases at J; junction bases unmatched: 5. The CDR3 loop spans 16 amino acids. CDR1 and CDR2 from the germline V gene are LGHNA and YNFKEQ. The CDR3 DNA follows: TGTGCCAGCAGCCAAGGACTAGCGGGGGAGGCGGGGGAGCTGTTTTTT. This translates into CASSQGLAGEAGELFF.

The CDR3 bases are TGTGCCAGCAGCGTAGTCGGGGAGGGCGAGCAGTACTTC. Protein: CASSVVGEGEQYF. The J gene is TRBJ2-4, the V gene TRBV9; 7 bases match TRBD2. The J call is doubtful: the DNA matches TRBJ2-7 better. CDR1 and CDR2 (germline): SGDLS, YYNGEE. This CDR3 spans 13 amino acids.

This clonotype has more than one count but fewer than ten. The chain couples TRBV5-6 to TRBJ2-7; 10 bases match TRBD1. V lost 0 bases, J lost 7 bases, and 10 bases stayed unmatched. Germline V gene lookup returns CDR1 SGHDT and CDR2 YYEEEE. This CDR3 has 16 amino acids. The CDR3 spells CASSLGNRDRGWEQYF. DNA for the CDR3: TGTGCCAGCAGCTTGGGCAACCGGGACAGGGGATGGGAGCAGTACTTC.

The chain uses TRBV2 and TRBJ2-5; D may be TRBD1 (6 bases). The V end lost 9 bases, the J end lost 11 bases, and 16 bases lay between the germline ends. Germline V gene lookup returns CDR1 SNHLY and CDR2 FYNNEI. The length of the CDR3 is 11 residues. CDR3 region: CARINRDNQYF. DNA for the CDR3: TGTGCCAGGATAAACCGGGACAATCAGTACTTC.

Ten or more counts support this clonotype. The chain joins TRBV5-5 to TRBJ2-7, with 9 bases aligning to TRBD1. Germline V gene data show CDR1 as SGHKS and CDR2 as YYEKEE (reference sequence). This CDR3 is built from 16 residues. The J segment lost 3 bases and the V segment lost 0 bases, leaving 7 bases of the junction unmatched. This chain's CDR3 is CASSLASDRGIYEQYF. The CDR3, as DNA: TGTGCCAGCAGCTTGGCCTCAGACAGGGGGATCTACGAGCAGTACTTC.

The rearrangement links TRBV6-1 to TRBJ1-5; maybe TRBD1 (6 bases). The CDR3 has 13 residues. CDR1 MNHNS and CDR2 SASEGT come from the germline V gene. V lost 9 bases, J lost 1 base, and 10 bases lay in between. The CDR3 bases are TGTGCCAGTACCGGACAGAGCAATCAGCCCCAGCATTTT. It is translated as CASTGQSNQPQHF.

The V and J genes are TRBV6-5 and TRBJ1-1, with a weak D call TRBD1 (6 bases). CDR1 and CDR2 (germline): MNHEY, SVGAGI. V was trimmed by 7 bases and J by 3 bases, leaving 15 bases between them. CDR3 length: 14 amino acids. CDR3 DNA sequence: TGTGCCAGCACCAAGACAGGAGGGGACACTGAAGCTTTCTTT. Translated, it gives CASTKTGGDTEAFF.

The chain couples TRBV6-2 or TRBV6-3 to TRBJ1-2; D remains ambiguous. CDR1 is MNHEY, CDR2 SVGEGT, per germline. Between the trimmed V and J ends, which lost 5 bases and 8 bases, there was a span of 18 bases. This CDR3 has 14 amino acids. In nucleotides, the CDR3 is TGTGCCAGCAGTGAGGCGCTGGCAGCGGGAGGCTACACCTTC. Translation: CASSEALAAGGYTF.

The chain has TRBV3-1 and TRBJ2-7; 9 bases line up with TRBD2. The CDR3 is 13 residues long. Unmatched junction bases numbered 4, after V lost 6 bases and J lost 4 bases. Looked up from germline, CDR1 is LGHDT and CDR2 is YNNKEL (reference sequence). Here the CDR3 reads CASRKREEYEQYF. Here the CDR3 DNA reads TGTGCCAGCAGGAAGCGGGAGGAGTACGAGCAGTACTTC.

In nucleotides, the CDR3 is TGTGCCAGCAGTGGGGCCGTATCTTATGGCTACACCTTC. Its protein is CASSGAVSYGYTF. The chain links TRBV6-5 to TRBJ1-2, with D possibly TRBD1 on 5 matching bases. The CDR3 extends over 13 amino acids. V was trimmed by 5 bases and J by 5 bases, leaving 12 bases between them. Germline assignment: CDR1 MNHEY and CDR2 SVGAGI.

The rearrangement uses TRBV4-3 and TRBJ1-5, with 10 bases identical to TRBD1. With V trimmed by 4 bases and J by 4 bases, 7 bases remained unmatched. Germline CDR1 is LGHNA and CDR2 is YSLEER. CDR3 length: 16 amino acids. For the CDR3, the DNA is TGCGCCAGCAGCCGACAGTGGACAGGGGGTAATCAGCCCCAGCATTTT. This sequence encodes CASSRQWTGGNQPQHF.

As to this clonotype: A read error may account for a junction end that differs from germline. The chain joins TRBV7-9 to TRBJ2-3; perhaps TRBD1 as D (5 bases). Germline loops: CDR1 SEHNR, CDR2 FQNEAQ (reference sequence). The CDR3 extends over 18 amino acids. CDR3 sequence reads: CAGSWRRVAQGGTDTQYF. The CDR3 DNA is TGTGCCGGCAGCTGGCGAAGGGTCGCCCAAGGGGGCACAGATACGCAGTATTTT.

There are a few counts of this clonotype. This sequence joins TRBV7-2 and TRBJ2-5; TRBD2 agrees at 14 bases. The CDR3 totals 16 residues. Germline CDR1 and CDR2: SGHTA and FQGNSA. Trimming at V came to 5 bases and at J to 3 bases, leaving 5 bases not matched to a gene. DNA of the CDR3: TGTGCCAGCAGCCCGCCGGGACTAGCGGGAGAAGAGACCCAGTACTTC. Translated, it gives CASSPPGLAGEETQYF.

The CDR3 loop reads CASSSGTTYEQYF. For the CDR3, the DNA is TGTGCCAGCAGCTCCGGGACCACCTACGAGCAGTACTTC. V usage is TRBV7-2 and J usage is TRBJ2-5; possibly TRBD1 or TRBD2 for D (5 bases each). The assigned J gene may be wrong: the sequence end matches TRBJ2-7 better. Germline V lookup: CDR1 SGHTA, CDR2 FQGNSA. The CDR3 totals 13 residues.

The chain carries TRBV7-2 and TRBJ2-4; D might be TRBD2 (5 bases). CDR3 length equals 17 residues. The germline V gene encodes CDR1 SGHTA and CDR2 FQGNSA. Trimming removed 4 bases from V and 0 bases from J, with 16 bases in between. CDR3 coding DNA: TGTGCCAGCAGCTCCCCGGGGTCTCTTCTAGCCAAAAACATTCAGTACTTC. This sequence encodes CASSSPGSLLAKNIQYF.

The CDR3 DNA follows: TGTGCCAGCTCACACATCTCCGGGACAGACTCCTACGAGCAGTACTTC. It specifies CASSHISGTDSYEQYF. V is TRBV18 and J is TRBJ2-7; 7 nucleotides match TRBD1. CDR3 size: 16 residues. From germline, CDR1 is KGHSH and CDR2 LQKENI. J lost 0 bases, V lost 4 bases, and 9 bases had no gene match.

The chain is built from TRBV7-2 and TRBJ2-5; 8 positions match TRBD1. Germline V gene lookup returns CDR1 SGHTA and CDR2 FQGNSA. The CDR3 has 16 residues. The J segment lost 5 bases and the V segment lost 1 base, leaving 9 bases of the junction unmatched. The DNA for the CDR3 is TGTGCCAGCAGCTTAGGGGGGCGCAGGGGGCTGGAGACCCAGTACTTC. The encoded protein is CASSLGGRRGLETQYF. The full variable domain, its missing parts supplied by reference TRBV7-2 and TRBJ2-5, is GAGVSQSPSNKVTEKGKDVELRCDPISGHTALYWYRQSLGQGLEFLIYFQGNSAPDKSGLPSDRFSAERTGGSVSTLTIQRTQQEDSAVYLCASSLGGRRGLETQYFGPGTRLLVL.

V gene TRBV11-3 combines with J gene TRBJ2-3, with 12 nucleotides matching TRBD2. V shed 4 bases, J shed 4 bases, and the junction held 3 bases outside the gene matches. CDR1 is SGHNT, CDR2 YENEEA, per germline. The CDR3 loop spans 15 amino acids. The CDR3 sequence: CASSSRLAGADTQYF. CDR3 DNA: TGTGCCAGCAGCTCGCGACTAGCGGGAGCAGATACGCAGTATTTT.

The V call is TRBV27, the J call TRBJ2-7, with 7 bases identical to TRBD1. CDR1 is MNHEY, CDR2 SMNVEV, per germline (reference sequence). Germline trimming cut 4 bases from V and 5 bases from J; bases unmatched to any gene: 11. This CDR3 region has 15 residues. The CDR3 bases are TGTGCCAGCAGTTACCTGGCCGGGACAGACCACGAGCAGTACTTC. Translated, it gives CASSYLAGTDHEQYF.

The chain uses TRBV6-2 or TRBV6-3 and TRBJ2-1; 8 bases map to TRBD2. With V trimmed by 6 bases and J by 6 bases, 4 bases remained unmatched. Germline assignment: CDR1 MNHEY and CDR2 SVGEGT. The CDR3 has 13 residues. DNA for the CDR3: TGTGCCAGCAGAAAGGGGACTAGCAATGAGCAGTTCTTC. It codes for CASRKGTSNEQFF.

This chain connects TRBV11-2 to TRBJ1-4; TRBD1 matches 10 bases. The germline V gene has CDR1 SGHAT and CDR2 FQNNGV. The CDR3 length is 15 residues. With 5 bases clipped from V and 6 bases from J, the junction kept 6 bases outside the gene matches. This chain's CDR3 is CASSPTGTGDEKLFF. The CDR3 DNA sequence: TGTGCCAGCAGCCCCACCGGGACAGGGGATGAAAAACTGTTTTTT.

This clonotype has more than one count but fewer than ten. This chain links TRBV20-1 with TRBJ2-5; D is undetermined. The J call may not be correct, given that the DNA end is closer to TRBJ2-7. Per germline, CDR1 DFQATT and CDR2 SNEGSKA (reference sequence). The CDR3 totals 11 residues. The CDR3 is CSAPIRYEQYF. The CDR3, as DNA: TGCAGTGCTCCCATTCGGTACGAGCAGTACTTC.

Concerning this clonotype itself: With a much larger clone just one base away, this may be a read error. The gene calls are TRBV29-1 and TRBJ2-5; TRBD1 might be the D (5 bases). The end of the DNA aligns better with TRBJ2-1, so the J call may be wrong. Germline V gives CDR1 SQVTM, CDR2 ANQGSEA. CDR3 length: 13 residues. CDR3 region: CSVGHRFQETQFF. CDR3 DNA sequence: TGCAGCGTCGGACACCGGTTCCAAGAGACCCAGTTCTTC.

This chain links TRBV12-3 or TRBV12-4 with TRBJ2-1; 9 bases fit TRBD1. The V and J ends lost 5 bases and 8 bases, in that order; junction bases with no gene match: 7. This CDR3 spans 14 amino acids. This CDR3 reads CASSGGTGNHEQFF. The CDR3 DNA is TGTGCCAGCAGTGGCGGGACAGGGAATCATGAGCAGTTCTTC.

The V and J genes are TRBV6-2 or TRBV6-3 and TRBJ2-7, with TRBD2 as a possible D gene (7 bases). The DNA end favors TRBJ2-5, so the J call may be wrong. The CDR3 has 16 residues. CDR1 and CDR2 from the germline V gene are MNHEY and SVGEGT. CDR3 nucleotides: TGTGCCAGCAGTCTAACCGCGGGGGCAGGGACCGAGACCCAGTACTTC. This sequence encodes CASSLTAGAGTETQYF.